This passage covers 9 T cell receptor beta chains from one sample sequenced in a study of shared clonotypes between healthy human individuals. Method: immunoSEQ multiplex PCR; TCRdb's copy keeps in-frame clones and lacks some. This sample has more than 2 million clones, with about 94% found just once. Positive CCR7 selection of CD45RO-negative cells yielded the naive CD8 cells, and terminally differentiated effector memory CD45RA+ cells were excluded. Sequenced: naive CD8+ T cells sorted from blood. These receptors were taken from a man aged 18 to 29 in good health.

The V and J genes are TRBV4-1 and TRBJ1-6; TRBD1 matches 8 bases. After removal of 4 bases from V and 14 bases from J, the junction contained 16 bases not matched to a gene. The CDR3 totals 16 residues. Germline V CDR1 and CDR2: MGHRA, YSYEKL. DNA of the CDR3: TGCGCCAGCAGCCCTCTCGGACAGGGATTATTTGGGGCCCTCCACTTT. Translating it yields CASSPLGQGLFGALHF.

The chain employs TRBV4-1 and TRBJ2-3; TRBD1 aligns across 9 bases. The length of the CDR3 is 16 residues. The germline V gene encodes CDR1 MGHRA and CDR2 YSYEKL. V shed 3 bases and J 2 bases; nucleotides not matched to a gene: 6. CDR3 residues: CASSHGTGPVTDTQYF. Written as DNA, the CDR3 is TGCGCCAGCAGCCATGGGACAGGGCCGGTCACAGATACGCAGTATTTT.

The V call is TRBV7-6, the J call TRBJ2-1; TRBD2 agrees at 16 bases. Germline loops: CDR1 SGHVS, CDR2 FNYEAQ. The V and J ends lost 1 base and 7 bases, in that order; junction bases with no gene match: 4. The CDR3 is 17 residues long. In DNA, the CDR3 is TGTGCCAGCAGCTTAGTCCCGGGACTAGCGGGGGGGAATGAGCAGTTCTTC. Translation: CASSLVPGLAGGNEQFF.

This clone occurred once. The CDR3 loop reads CATQTSGSYNEQFF. Here the CDR3 DNA reads TGTGCCACACAAACTAGCGGCTCCTACAATGAGCAGTTCTTC. This rearrangement joins TRBV6-6 to TRBJ2-1; 8 bases line up with TRBD2. This CDR3 is built from 14 residues. From germline, CDR1 is MNHNY and CDR2 SVGAGI (reference sequence). The V gene end was trimmed by 10 bases and the J gene end by 0 bases; junction bases not matched to a gene: 5.

A word on this clone: This same CDR3 is encoded by further DNA sequences in the sample. The chain couples TRBV9 to TRBJ2-2; 10 nucleotides agree with TRBD1. Germline CDR1 is SGDLS and CDR2 is YYNGEE. The trim removed 3 bases at V and 4 bases at J, leaving 6 bases unmatched. The CDR3 is 16 residues long. CDR3 protein: CASSAPGQGSTGELFF. The DNA for the CDR3 is TGTGCCAGCAGCGCGCCGGGACAGGGGTCCACCGGGGAGCTGTTTTTT.

The CDR3 is CASGTQGDGKNIQYF. CDR3 coding DNA: TGTGCCAGCGGGACACAGGGGGATGGCAAAAACATTCAGTACTTC. This chain connects TRBV27 to TRBJ2-4, with TRBD1 matching over 8 bases. The CDR3 is 15 amino acids. V shed 8 bases, J shed 3 bases, and the junction held 9 bases outside the gene matches. The germline V gene encodes CDR1 MNHEY and CDR2 SMNVEV (reference sequence).

The chain couples TRBV4-1 to TRBJ2-5; a weak D match, TRBD1 (6 bases). Per germline, CDR1 MGHRA and CDR2 YSYEKL. Trimming pared 0 bases from V and 3 bases from J, leaving 11 bases between. The CDR3 runs 15 residues. CDR3 amino acids: CASSQDLAGEETQYF. The CDR3 DNA is TGCGCCAGCAGCCAAGATCTGGCAGGGGAAGAGACCCAGTACTTC.

The sample holds one count of this clone. The chain couples TRBV4-3 to TRBJ2-7; 12 nucleotides align to TRBD2. V trimming: 1 base; J trimming: 2 bases; junction bases outside the gene matches: 3. Germline loops: CDR1 LGHNA, CDR2 YSLEER. The CDR3 contains 16 residues. CDR3 loop: CASSQGLAGDPYEQYF. CDR3 bases: TGCGCCAGCAGCCAAGGACTAGCGGGAGACCCCTACGAGCAGTACTTC.

The rearrangement joins TRBV5-6 to TRBJ1-5, with D unclear. The ends were cut back, 0 bases at V and 6 bases at J, with 10 bases in the middle. This CDR3 contains 14 residues. Germline V gives CDR1 SGHDT, CDR2 YYEEEE. CDR3 amino acids: CASSLGGQVQPQHF. The CDR3 nucleotides are TGTGCCAGCAGCTTGGGGGGTCAGGTTCAGCCCCAGCATTTT. Combining the CDR3 with reference TRBV5-6 and TRBJ1-5 gives the whole variable domain DAGVTQSPTHLIKTRGQQVTLRCSPKSGHDTVSWYQQALGQGPQFIFQYYEEEERQRGNFPDRFSGHQFPNYSSELNVNALLLGDSALYLCASSLGGQVQPQHFGDGTRLSIL.